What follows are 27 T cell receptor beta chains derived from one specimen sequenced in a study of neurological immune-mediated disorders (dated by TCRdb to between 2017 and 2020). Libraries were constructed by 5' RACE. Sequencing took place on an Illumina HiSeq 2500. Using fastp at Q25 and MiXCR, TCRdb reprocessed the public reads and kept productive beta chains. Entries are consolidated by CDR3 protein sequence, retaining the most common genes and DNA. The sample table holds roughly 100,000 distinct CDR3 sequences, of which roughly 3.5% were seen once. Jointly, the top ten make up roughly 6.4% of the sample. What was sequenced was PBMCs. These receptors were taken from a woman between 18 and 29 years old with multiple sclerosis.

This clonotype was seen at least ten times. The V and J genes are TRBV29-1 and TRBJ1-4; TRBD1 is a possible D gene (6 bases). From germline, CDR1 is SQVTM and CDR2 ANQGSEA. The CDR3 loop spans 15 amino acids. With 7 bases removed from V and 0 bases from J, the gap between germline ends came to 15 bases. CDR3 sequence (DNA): TGCAGCGATATAGGACAGTCTGCAACTAATGAAAAACTGTTTTTT. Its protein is CSDIGQSATNEKLFF. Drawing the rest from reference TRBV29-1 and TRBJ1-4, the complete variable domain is SAVISQKPSRDICQRGTSLTIQCQVDSQVTMMFWYRQQPGQSLTLIATANQGSEATYESGFVIDKFPISRPNLTFSTLTVSNMSPEDSSIYLCSDIGQSATNEKLFFGSGTQLSVL.

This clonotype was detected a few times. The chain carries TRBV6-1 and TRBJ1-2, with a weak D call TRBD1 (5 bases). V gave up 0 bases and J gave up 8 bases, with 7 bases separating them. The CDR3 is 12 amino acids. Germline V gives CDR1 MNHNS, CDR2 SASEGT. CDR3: CASSEAGEGYTF. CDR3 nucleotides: TGTGCCAGCAGTGAAGCGGGGGAAGGCTACACCTTC.

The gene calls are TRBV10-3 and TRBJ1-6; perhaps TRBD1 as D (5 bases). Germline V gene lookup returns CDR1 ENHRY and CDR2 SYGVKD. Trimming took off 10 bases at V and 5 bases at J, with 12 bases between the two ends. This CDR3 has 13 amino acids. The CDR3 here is CASSGRNNSPLHF. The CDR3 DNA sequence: TGTGCCAGCTCGGGACGGAATAATTCACCCCTCCACTTT.

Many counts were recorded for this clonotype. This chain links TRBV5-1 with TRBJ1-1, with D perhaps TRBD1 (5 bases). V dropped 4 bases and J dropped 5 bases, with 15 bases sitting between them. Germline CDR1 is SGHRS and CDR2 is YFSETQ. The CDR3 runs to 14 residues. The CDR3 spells CASSVEGLSTEAFF. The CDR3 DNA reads TGCGCCAGCAGCGTGGAGGGGCTCAGTACTGAAGCTTTCTTT.

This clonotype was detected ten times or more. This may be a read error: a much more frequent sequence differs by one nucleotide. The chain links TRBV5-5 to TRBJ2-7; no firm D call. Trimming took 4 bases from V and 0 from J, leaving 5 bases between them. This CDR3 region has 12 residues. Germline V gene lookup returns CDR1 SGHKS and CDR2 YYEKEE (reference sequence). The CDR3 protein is CASSDSSYEQYF. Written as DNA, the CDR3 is TGTGCCAGCAGCGATAGCTCCTACGAGCAGTACTTC.

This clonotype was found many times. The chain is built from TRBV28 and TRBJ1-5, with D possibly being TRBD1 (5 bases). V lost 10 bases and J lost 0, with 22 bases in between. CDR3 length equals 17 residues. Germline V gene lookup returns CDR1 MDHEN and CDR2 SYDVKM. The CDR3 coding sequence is TGTGCCACCTTCGGAGCCGGGGGGTATCATAGCAATCAGCCCCAGCATTTT. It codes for CATFGAGGYHSNQPQHF.

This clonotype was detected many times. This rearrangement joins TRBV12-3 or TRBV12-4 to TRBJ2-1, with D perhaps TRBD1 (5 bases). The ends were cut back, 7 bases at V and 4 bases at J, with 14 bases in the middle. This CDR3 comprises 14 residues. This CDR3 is CASTQGIRYNEQFF. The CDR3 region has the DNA TGTGCCAGCACCCAGGGCATCAGGTACAATGAGCAGTTCTTC.

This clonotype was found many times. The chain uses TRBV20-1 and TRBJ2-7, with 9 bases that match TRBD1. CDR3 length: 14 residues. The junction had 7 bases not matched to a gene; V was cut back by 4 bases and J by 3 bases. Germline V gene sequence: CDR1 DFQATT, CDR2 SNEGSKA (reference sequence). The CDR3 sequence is CSAIRGTGIYEQYF. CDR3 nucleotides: TGCAGTGCTATAAGAGGGACAGGGATCTACGAGCAGTACTTC.

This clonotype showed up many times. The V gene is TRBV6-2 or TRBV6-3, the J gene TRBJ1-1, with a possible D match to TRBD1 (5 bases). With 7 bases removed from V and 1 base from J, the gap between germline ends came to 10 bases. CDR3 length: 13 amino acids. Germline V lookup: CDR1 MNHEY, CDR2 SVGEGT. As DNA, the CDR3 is TGTGCCAGCAAGACAGACCCGAACACTGAAGCTTTCTTT. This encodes CASKTDPNTEAFF.

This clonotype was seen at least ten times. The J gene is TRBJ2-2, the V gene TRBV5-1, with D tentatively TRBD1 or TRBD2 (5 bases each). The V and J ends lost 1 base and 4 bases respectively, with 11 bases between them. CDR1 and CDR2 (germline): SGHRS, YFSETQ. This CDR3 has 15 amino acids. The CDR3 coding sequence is TGCGCCAGCAGCTTGACCCGGGACCCCACCGGGGAGCTGTTTTTT. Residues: CASSLTRDPTGELFF. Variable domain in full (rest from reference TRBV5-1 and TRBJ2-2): KAGVTQTPRYLIKTRGQQVTLSCSPISGHRSVSWYQQTPGQGLQFLFEYFSETQRNKGNFPGRFSGRQFSNSRSEMNVSTLELGDSALYLCASSLTRDPTGELFFGEGSRLTVL.

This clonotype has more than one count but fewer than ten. The CDR3 DNA is TGTGCCTCGCTGGGAGAGGCTAGCCGGAACACCGGGGAGCTGTTTTTT. This codes for CASLGEASRNTGELFF. The chain uses TRBV7-9 and TRBJ2-2; D might be TRBD2 (5 bases). With 11 bases removed from V and 1 base from J, the gap between germline ends came to 20 bases. Germline V gives CDR1 SEHNR, CDR2 FQNEAQ (reference sequence). The CDR3 length is 16 residues. The variable domain in full, completed from reference TRBV7-9 and TRBJ2-2, reads DTGVSQNPRHKITKRGQNVTFRCDPISEHNRLYWYRQTLGQGPEFLTYFQNEAQLEKSRLLSDRFSAERPKGSFSTLEIQRTEQGDSAMYLCASLGEASRNTGELFFGEGSRLTVL.

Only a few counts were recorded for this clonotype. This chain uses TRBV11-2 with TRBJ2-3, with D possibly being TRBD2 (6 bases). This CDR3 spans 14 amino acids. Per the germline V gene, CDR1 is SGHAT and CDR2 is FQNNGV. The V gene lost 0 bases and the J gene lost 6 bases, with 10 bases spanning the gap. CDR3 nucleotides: TGTGCCAGCAGCTTAGATCCGGGGGTGGATACGCAGTATTTT. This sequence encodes CASSLDPGVDTQYF.

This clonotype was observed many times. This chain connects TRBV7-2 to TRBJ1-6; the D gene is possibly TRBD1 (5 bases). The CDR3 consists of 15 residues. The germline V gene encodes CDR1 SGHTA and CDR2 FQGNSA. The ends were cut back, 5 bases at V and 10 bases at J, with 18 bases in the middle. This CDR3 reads CASSTQVIGGSPLHF. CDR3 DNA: TGTGCCAGCAGCACCCAGGTCATCGGGGGATCACCCCTCCACTTT.

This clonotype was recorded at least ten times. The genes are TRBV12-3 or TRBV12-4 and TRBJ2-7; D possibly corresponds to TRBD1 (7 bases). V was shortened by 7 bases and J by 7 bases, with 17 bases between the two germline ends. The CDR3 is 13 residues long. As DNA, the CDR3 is TGTGCCAGCACGGACTTTCCAGGGGGGGAGCAGTACTTC. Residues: CASTDFPGGEQYF.

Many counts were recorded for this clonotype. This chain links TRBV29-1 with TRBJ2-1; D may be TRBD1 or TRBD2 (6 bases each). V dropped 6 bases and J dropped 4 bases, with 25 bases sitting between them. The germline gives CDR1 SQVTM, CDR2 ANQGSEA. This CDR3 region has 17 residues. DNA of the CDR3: TGCAGCGTCGAGGGACTTACCGAGGGGGGCTCTTACAATGAGCAGTTCTTC. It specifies CSVEGLTEGGSYNEQFF.

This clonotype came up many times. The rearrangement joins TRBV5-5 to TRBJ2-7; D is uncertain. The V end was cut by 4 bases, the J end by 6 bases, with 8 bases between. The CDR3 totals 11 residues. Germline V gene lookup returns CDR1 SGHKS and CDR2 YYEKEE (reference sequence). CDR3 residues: CASSVASEQYF. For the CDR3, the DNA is TGTGCCAGCAGCGTAGCTAGCGAGCAGTACTTC.

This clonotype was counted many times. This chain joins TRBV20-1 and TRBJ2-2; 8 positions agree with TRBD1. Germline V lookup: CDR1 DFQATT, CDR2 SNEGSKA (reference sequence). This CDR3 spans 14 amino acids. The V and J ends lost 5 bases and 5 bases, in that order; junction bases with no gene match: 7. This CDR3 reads CSARQGASTGELFF. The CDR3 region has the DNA TGCAGTGCTCGCCAGGGGGCATCGACCGGGGAGCTGTTTTTT.

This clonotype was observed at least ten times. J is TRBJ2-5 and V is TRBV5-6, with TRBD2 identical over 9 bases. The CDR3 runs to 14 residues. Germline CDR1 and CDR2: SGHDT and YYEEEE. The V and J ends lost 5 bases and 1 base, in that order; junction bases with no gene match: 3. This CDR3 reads CASSSLAGQETQYF. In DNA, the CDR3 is TGTGCCAGCAGTTCACTAGCGGGCCAAGAGACCCAGTACTTC.

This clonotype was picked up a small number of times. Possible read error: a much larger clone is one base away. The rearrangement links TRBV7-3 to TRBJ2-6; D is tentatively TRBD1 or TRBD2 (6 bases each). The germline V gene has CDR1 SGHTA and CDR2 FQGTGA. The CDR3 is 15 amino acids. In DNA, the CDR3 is TGTGCCAGCAGCTCCTCAGGGTGGGGGGCCAAAGTCCTGACTTTC. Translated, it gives CASSSSGWGAKVLTF.

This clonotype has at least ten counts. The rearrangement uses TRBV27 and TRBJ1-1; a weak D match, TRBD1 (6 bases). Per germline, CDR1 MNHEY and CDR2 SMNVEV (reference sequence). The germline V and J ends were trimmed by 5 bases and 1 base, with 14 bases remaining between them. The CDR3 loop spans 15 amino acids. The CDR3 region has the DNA TGTGCCAGCAGTGCAGGGGCCCAGAAGAACACTGAAGCTTTCTTT. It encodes CASSAGAQKNTEAFF.

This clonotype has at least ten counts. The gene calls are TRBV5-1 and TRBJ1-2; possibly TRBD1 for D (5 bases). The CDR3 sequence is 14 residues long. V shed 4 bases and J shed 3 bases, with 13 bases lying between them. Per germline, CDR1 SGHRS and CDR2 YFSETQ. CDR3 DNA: TGCGCCAGCAGCCCCGCAGGGCAATACTATGGCTACACCTTC. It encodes CASSPAGQYYGYTF.

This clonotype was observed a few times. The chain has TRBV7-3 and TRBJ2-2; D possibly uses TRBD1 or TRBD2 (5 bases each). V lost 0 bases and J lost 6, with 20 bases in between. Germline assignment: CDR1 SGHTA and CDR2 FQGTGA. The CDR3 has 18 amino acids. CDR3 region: CASSLTPLGRDRAGELFF. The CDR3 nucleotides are TGTGCCAGCAGCTTAACGCCCCTCGGCAGGGACCGGGCCGGGGAGCTGTTTTTT.

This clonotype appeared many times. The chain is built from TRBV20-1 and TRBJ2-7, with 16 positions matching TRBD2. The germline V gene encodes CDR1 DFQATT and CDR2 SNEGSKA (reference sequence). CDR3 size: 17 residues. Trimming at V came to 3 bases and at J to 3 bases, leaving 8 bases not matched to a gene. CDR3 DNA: TGCAGTGCTAGGTCCGGGACTAGCGGGGGGGACCACTACGAGCAGTACTTC. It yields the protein CSARSGTSGGDHYEQYF.

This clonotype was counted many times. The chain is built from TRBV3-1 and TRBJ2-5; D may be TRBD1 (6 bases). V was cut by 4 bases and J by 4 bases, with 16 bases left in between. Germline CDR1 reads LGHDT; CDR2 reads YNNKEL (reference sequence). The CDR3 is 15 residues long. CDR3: CASSPQLTQGETQYF. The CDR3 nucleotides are TGTGCCAGCAGCCCACAACTAACACAGGGAGAGACCCAGTACTTC.

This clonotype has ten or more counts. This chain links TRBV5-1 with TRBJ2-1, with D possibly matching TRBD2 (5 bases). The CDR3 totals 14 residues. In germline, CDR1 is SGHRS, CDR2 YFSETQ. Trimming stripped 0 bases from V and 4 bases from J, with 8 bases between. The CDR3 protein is CASSLGGLYNEQFF. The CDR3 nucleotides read TGCGCCAGCAGCTTGGGAGGACTTTACAATGAGCAGTTCTTC.

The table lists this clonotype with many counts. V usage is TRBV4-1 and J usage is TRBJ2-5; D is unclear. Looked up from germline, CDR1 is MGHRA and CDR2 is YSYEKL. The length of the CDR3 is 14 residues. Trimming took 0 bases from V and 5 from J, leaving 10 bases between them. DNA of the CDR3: TGCGCCAGCAGCCAAGACACCGGTAGGGAGACCCAGTACTTC. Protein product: CASSQDTGRETQYF.

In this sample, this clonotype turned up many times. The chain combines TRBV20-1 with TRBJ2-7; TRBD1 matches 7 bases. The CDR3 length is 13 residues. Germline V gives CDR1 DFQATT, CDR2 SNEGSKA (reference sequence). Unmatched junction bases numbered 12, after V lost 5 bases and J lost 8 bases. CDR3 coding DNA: TGCAGTGCTCTCACCTCGGGACAGTCGCAGCAGTACTTC. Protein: CSALTSGQSQQYF.